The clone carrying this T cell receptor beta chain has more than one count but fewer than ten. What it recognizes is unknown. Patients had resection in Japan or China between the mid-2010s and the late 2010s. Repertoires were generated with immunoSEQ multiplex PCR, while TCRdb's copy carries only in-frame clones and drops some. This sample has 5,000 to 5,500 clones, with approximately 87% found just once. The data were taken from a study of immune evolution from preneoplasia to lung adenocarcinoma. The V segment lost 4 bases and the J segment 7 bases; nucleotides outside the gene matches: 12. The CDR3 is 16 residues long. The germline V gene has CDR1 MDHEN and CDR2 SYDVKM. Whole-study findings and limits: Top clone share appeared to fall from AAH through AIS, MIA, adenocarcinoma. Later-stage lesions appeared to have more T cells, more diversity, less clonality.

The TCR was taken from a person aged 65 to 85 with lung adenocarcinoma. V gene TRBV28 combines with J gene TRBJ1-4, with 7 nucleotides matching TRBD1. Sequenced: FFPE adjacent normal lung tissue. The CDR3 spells CASSSYRKGAGEKLFF. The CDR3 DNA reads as TGTGCCAGCAGTTCCTACCGGAAGGGGGCAGGTGAAAAACTGTTTTTT.